The next 5 T cell receptor beta chains were all read from a single sample in a study of T cell responses to AZD1222 COVID-19 vaccine listed by TCRdb under 2021. Libraries were prepared through the immunoSEQ multiplex PCR assay. Drawn from immuneACCESS, this table holds only the in-frame rearrangements with V and J called that TCRdb kept. Clones are partly lost; checked studies trace under half to an unresolved V gene and leave the rest unexplained. The sample table contains about 180,000 clones; only one count was recorded for 80% to 90% of them. The leading ten clones occupy about 6.9% of the sample. The meaning of the sample's time point label: baseline before first vaccination. Sequences were derived from peripheral blood, sampled on day 0 of AZD1222 vaccination. The receptors derive from an adult in good health.

The CDR3 nucleotides are TGTGCCAGCAGCTTGGGGGACAGGCGTGACGCTTTCTTT. It yields the protein CASSLGDRRDAFF. The chain couples TRBV11-1 to TRBJ1-1; 8 nucleotides agree with TRBD1. The CDR3 loop spans 13 amino acids. Looked up from germline, CDR1 is SGHAT and CDR2 is FQDESV (reference sequence). After removal of 3 bases from V and 11 bases from J, the junction contained 8 bases not matched to a gene.

V is TRBV28 and J is TRBJ2-7; D might be TRBD1 (8 bases). Germline CDR1 and CDR2: MDHEN and SYDVKM. This CDR3 is built from 12 residues. V dropped 8 bases and J dropped 11 bases, with 19 bases sitting between them. The CDR3 reads CASGGGQASEYF. For the CDR3, the DNA is TGTGCCAGCGGGGGGGGACAGGCCTCGGAGTACTTC.

The CDR3 loop reads CASSRLAGSETQYF. The CDR3 nucleotides are TGTGCCAGCAGCAGACTAGCGGGGTCAGAGACCCAGTACTTC. J is TRBJ2-5 and V is TRBV6-2 or TRBV6-3; 11 positions match TRBD2. This CDR3 spans 14 amino acids. V dropped 6 bases and J dropped 4; count of bases not matched to a gene: 4. CDR1 is MNHEY, CDR2 SVGEGT, per germline.

The chain is built from TRBV7-2 and TRBJ2-2; 9 bases match TRBD2. The CDR3 has 19 residues. Germline trimming cut 1 base from V and 0 bases from J; bases unmatched to any gene: 9. Germline CDR1 is SGHTA and CDR2 is FQGNSA. CDR3 residues: CASSLVLAAGGANTGELFF. The CDR3 coding sequence is TGTGCCAGCAGCTTAGTTCTGGCCGCGGGAGGGGCGAACACCGGGGAGCTGTTTTTT.

The V and J genes are TRBV28 and TRBJ2-7; D is perhaps TRBD2 (6 bases). V dropped 5 bases and J dropped 3 bases, with 11 bases sitting between them. Germline values: CDR1 MDHEN, CDR2 SYDVKM. The CDR3 length is 13 residues. CDR3 DNA sequence: TGTGCCAGCAGTCCCAGGCGGGACTACGAGCAGTACTTC. This translates into CASSPRRDYEQYF.